Following are 18 T cell receptor beta chains from one sample sequenced in a study of blood T cell repertoires in COVID-19. The assay was immunoSEQ multiplex PCR, and TCRdb's table has in-frame clones only and misses some. The table records around 200,000 clones, roughly 84% of them present only once. Material: peripheral blood. These TCRs come from a woman between 65 and 79 years old with COVID-19, enrolled during active disease.

This clone has a handful of counts. The chain carries TRBV19 and TRBJ1-6, with 8 bases matching TRBD1. Trimming took 6 bases from V and 6 from J; bases not matched to a gene: 22. The CDR3 covers 20 residues. Germline loops: CDR1 LNHDA, CDR2 SQIVND (reference sequence). CDR3 amino acids: CASRRTGSTLLPMGNSPLHF. The CDR3 bases are TGTGCCAGTAGACGGACAGGGTCAACCCTTTTACCGATGGGTAATTCACCCCTCCACTTT.

V usage is TRBV28 and J usage is TRBJ1-6; 7 bases map to TRBD1. The length of the CDR3 is 15 residues. J lost 10 bases, V lost 5 bases, and 11 bases had no gene match. CDR1 is MDHEN, CDR2 SYDVKM, per germline. In DNA form, the CDR3 reads TGTGCCAGCAGTGGCCCTCACAGGGGCGGCTCACCCCTCCACTTT. Protein product: CASSGPHRGGSPLHF.

This sequence joins TRBV7-2 and TRBJ1-1; the D is unclear. The CDR3 loop spans 13 amino acids. Trimming stripped 2 bases from V and 1 base from J, with 5 bases between. Germline V gives CDR1 SGHTA, CDR2 FQGNSA. The CDR3 spells CASSLMRNTEAFF. CDR3 sequence (DNA): TGTGCCAGCAGCTTAATGAGGAACACTGAAGCTTTCTTT.

The rearrangement joins TRBV14 to TRBJ2-5; D perhaps matches TRBD1 (6 bases). V lost 4 bases, J lost 1 base, and 13 bases lay in between. CDR1 is SGHDN and CDR2 is FVKESK in the germline V gene. This CDR3 region has 15 residues. The CDR3 nucleotides are TGTGCCAGCAGCCGTAGGACAGCGCTCCAAGAGACCCAGTACTTC. It translates to CASSRRTALQETQYF.

This clone is a singleton in its sample. The chain couples TRBV6-1 to TRBJ2-3; 7 bases line up with TRBD1. From germline, CDR1 is MNHNS and CDR2 SASEGT. The CDR3 contains 15 residues. J gave up 4 bases and V 5 bases, and 9 bases lay outside the gene matches. This CDR3 reads CASSNPQGSADTQYF. CDR3 DNA: TGTGCCAGCAGTAACCCACAGGGGAGCGCAGATACGCAGTATTTT.

The V and J genes are TRBV14 and TRBJ1-6, with 8 nucleotides matching TRBD1. CDR1 and CDR2 from the germline V gene are SGHDN and FVKESK. V gave up 0 bases and J gave up 8 bases; unmatched junction bases: 6. CDR3 size: 16 residues. CDR3 nucleotides: TGTGCCAGCAGCCAAGAAGGGGAGACAGGGGATTCACCCCTCCACTTT. It yields the protein CASSQEGETGDSPLHF.

This chain connects TRBV7-3 to TRBJ2-3, with unresolved D. The CDR3 is 14 amino acids. The V end was cut by 0 bases, the J end by 0 bases, with 4 bases between. Germline-derived CDR1 and CDR2 are SGHTA and FQGTGA. CDR3 in DNA: TGTGCCAGCAGCTTAACGAGGAGCACAGATACGCAGTATTTT. It codes for CASSLTRSTDTQYF.

This clone is a singleton in its sample. This chain connects TRBV19 to TRBJ1-3; TRBD1 is a possible D gene (6 bases). The V gene's germline CDR1 is LNHDA and CDR2 SQIVND (reference sequence). The ends were cut back, 3 bases at V and 0 bases at J, with 9 bases in the middle. This CDR3 is 15 amino acids long. CDR3 amino acids: CASSIGQHSGNTIYF. DNA of the CDR3: TGTGCCAGTAGTATCGGACAGCACTCTGGAAACACCATATATTTT.

In its sample, this clone was seen once. Here the CDR3 reads CATSPLTRDRGRTEAFF. As DNA, the CDR3 is TGTGCCACCAGCCCGTTAACGCGGGACAGGGGTCGGACTGAAGCTTTCTTT. This rearrangement joins TRBV15 to TRBJ1-1; 10 bases align to TRBD1. Germline lookup yields CDR1 LNHNV and CDR2 YYDKDF (reference sequence). This CDR3 has 17 residues. V lost 5 bases and J lost 5; bases outside the gene matches: 14.

This chain links TRBV29-1 with TRBJ1-1; D call uncertain. The CDR3 is 11 amino acids. Trimming removed 2 bases from V and 1 base from J, with 2 bases in between. The V gene's germline CDR1 is SQVTM and CDR2 ANQGSEA. The CDR3 protein is CSVEQNTEAFF. The CDR3 nucleotides read TGCAGCGTTGAACAGAACACTGAAGCTTTCTTT.

The J gene is TRBJ1-2, the V gene TRBV7-2; D gene uncertain. CDR1 and CDR2 from the germline V gene are SGHTA and FQGNSA. The CDR3 is 13 amino acids. V lost 1 base and J lost 7, with 10 bases in between. The CDR3 protein is CASSLGAGSGYTF. In nucleotides, the CDR3 is TGTGCCAGCAGCTTAGGAGCCGGTAGTGGCTACACCTTC.

The V call is TRBV19, the J call TRBJ1-5; no definite D call. The germline CDR1 and CDR2 sequences are LNHDA and SQIVND (reference sequence). With 9 bases removed from V and 2 bases from J, the gap between germline ends came to 8 bases. The CDR3 runs 12 residues. The CDR3 sequence: CASRSGNQPQHF. CDR3 in DNA: TGTGCCAGCCGATCGGGCAATCAGCCCCAGCATTTT.

Regarding this clone: The identical CDR3 is also encoded by other nucleotide sequences in the sample. The chain is built from TRBV5-1 and TRBJ1-3; D remains unclear. The CDR3 runs to 15 residues. V was cut by 0 bases and J by 1 base, with 8 bases left in between. Germline V CDR1 and CDR2: SGHRS, YFSETQ. The DNA of the CDR3 is TGCGCCAGCAGCTTGGCCGGGTTTTCTGGAAACACCATATATTTT. It specifies CASSLAGFSGNTIYF.

The V gene is TRBV27, the J gene TRBJ1-6; 8 bases align to TRBD1. Germline V gene data show CDR1 as MNHEY and CDR2 as SMNVEV (reference sequence). The CDR3 runs 15 residues. V was pared by 3 bases and J by 10 bases, with 8 bases of the junction left unmatched. The CDR3 coding sequence is TGTGCCAGCAGTTTGGGATCGACAGGGGAGTCACCCCTCCACTTT. It encodes CASSLGSTGESPLHF.

V is TRBV30 and J is TRBJ1-1; 7 nucleotides match TRBD1. J lost 7 bases, V lost 5 bases, and 7 bases had no gene match. Per the germline V gene, CDR1 is GTSNPN and CDR2 is SVGIG (reference sequence). The length of the CDR3 is 12 residues. The CDR3 DNA reads as TGTGCCTGGGGCGACAGGGAGGATGAAGCTTTCTTT. It translates to CAWGDREDEAFF.

As to this clone: The junction and the germline gene differ at one end; a read error may be behind it. The rearrangement uses TRBV12-3 or TRBV12-4 and TRBJ1-4, with 7 nucleotides matching TRBD1. The CDR3 is made up of 12 amino acids. The CDR3 DNA sequence: TGTGCCAGCAGTTTGTGGGCGGGACAGATCTCTTTT. Protein product: CASSLWAGQISF.

This chain links TRBV6-5 with TRBJ2-1, with a tentative D call TRBD1 (5 bases). The CDR3 totals 12 residues. Germline-derived CDR1 and CDR2 are MNHEY and SVGAGI. V was trimmed by 6 bases and J by 6 bases, leaving 9 bases between them. CDR3 sequence reads: CASSNTGNEQFF. The DNA for the CDR3 is TGTGCCAGCAGCAACACAGGCAATGAGCAGTTCTTC.

V and J are TRBV30 and TRBJ1-4, with 7 bases fitting TRBD1. Germline V gene data show CDR1 as GTSNPN and CDR2 as SVGIG (reference sequence). V gave up 4 bases and J gave up 3 bases; unmatched junction bases: 2. The CDR3 runs 13 residues. The DNA for the CDR3 is TGTGCCTGGACAGGGGGTTCTAATGAAAAACTGTTTTTT. It codes for CAWTGGSNEKLFF.